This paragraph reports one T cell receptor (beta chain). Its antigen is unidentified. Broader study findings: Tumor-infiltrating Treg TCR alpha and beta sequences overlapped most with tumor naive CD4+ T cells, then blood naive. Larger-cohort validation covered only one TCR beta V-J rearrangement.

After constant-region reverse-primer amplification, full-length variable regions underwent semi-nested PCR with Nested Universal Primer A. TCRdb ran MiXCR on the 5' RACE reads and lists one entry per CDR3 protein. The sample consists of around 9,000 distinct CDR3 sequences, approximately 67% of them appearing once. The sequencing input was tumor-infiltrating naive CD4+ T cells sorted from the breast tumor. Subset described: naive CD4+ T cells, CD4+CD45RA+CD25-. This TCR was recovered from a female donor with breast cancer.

The CDR3 nucleotides read TGCGCCAGCAGGAAGGGACAGGGAGTAATGGAGACCCAGTACTTC. This translates into CASRKGQGVMETQYF. V is TRBV10-1 and J is TRBJ2-5; 9 bases align to TRBD1. After removal of 6 bases from V and 5 bases from J, the junction contained 10 bases not matched to a gene. Germline CDR1 reads WNHNN; CDR2 reads SYGVQD (reference sequence). The CDR3 consists of 15 residues.